Reported below is one T cell receptor beta chain. At one end the junction does not follow the germline gene, possibly because of a read error. The germline gives CDR1 LNHDA, CDR2 SQIVND (reference sequence). The CDR3 contains 14 residues. RNA transcripts gave rise to amplified TCR beta CDR3 regions. First-round RT-PCR with HTBI primers amplified the TCR CDR3 region. TCRdb re-analysed the multiplex PCR reads in MiXCR, keeping a single row per CDR3 protein. This sample has 600,000 to 700,000 distinct CDR3 sequences; over 12% occur once, and the top ten carry approximately 4.3%. Exclusion criteria comprised uncontrolled infection, other autoimmune disease, pregnancy or lactation. This entry is derived from a study of T cells in Graves' hyperthyroidism and ophthalmopathy.

This sequence originates from a middle-aged woman with Graves' ophthalmopathy. V usage is TRBV19 and J usage is TRBJ2-7; 9 positions match TRBD1. Sequenced material: blood. The CDR3 here is CASAGTGTFYGQYF. The CDR3 region has the DNA TGTGCCAGCGCCGGGACAGGGACATTTTACGGGCAGTACTTC.